This T cell receptor (beta chain) was found in a study of shared T cell receptors in the human thymus. The method was immunoSEQ multiplex PCR; TCRdb's version includes in-frame clones alone and lacks a portion of them. This sample has under 850,000 clones, with approximately 87% found just once. This CDR3 region has 13 residues. The V and J ends lost 1 base and 6 bases, in that order; junction bases with no gene match: 1. Germline-derived CDR1 and CDR2 are SQVTM and ANQGSEA. The same sample was also used in a study of human thymus T cells. That work adds: Donation was from healthy Finnish infants who were having corrective surgery that addressed congenital heart defects. Thymic samples were excised during corrective heart operations. Related work showed strongly overlapping thymic repertoires across unrelated individuals.

This receptor was taken from a boy under two years old with a congenital heart defect. Sequenced: thymocytes. The chain carries TRBV29-1 and TRBJ2-7; TRBD2 matches 12 bases. The CDR3 DNA reads as TGCAGCGTTGAAGGGACTAGCGGGACCGAGCAGTACTTC. This encodes CSVEGTSGTEQYF.